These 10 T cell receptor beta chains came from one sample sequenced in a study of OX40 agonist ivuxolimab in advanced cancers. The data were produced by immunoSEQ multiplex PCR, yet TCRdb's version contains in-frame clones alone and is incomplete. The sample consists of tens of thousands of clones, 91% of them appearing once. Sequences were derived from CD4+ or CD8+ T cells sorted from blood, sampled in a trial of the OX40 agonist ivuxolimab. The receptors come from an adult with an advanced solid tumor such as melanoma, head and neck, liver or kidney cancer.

The DNA for the CDR3 is TGTGCCAGCAGTGAAGCGCTAGAGACCCAGTACTTC. Protein sequence: CASSEALETQYF. The J gene is TRBJ2-5, the V gene TRBV6-1; D gene unclear. Per the germline V gene, CDR1 is MNHNS and CDR2 is SASEGT. V lost 0 bases to trimming and J lost 4 bases, with 3 bases between them. The CDR3 sequence is 12 residues long.

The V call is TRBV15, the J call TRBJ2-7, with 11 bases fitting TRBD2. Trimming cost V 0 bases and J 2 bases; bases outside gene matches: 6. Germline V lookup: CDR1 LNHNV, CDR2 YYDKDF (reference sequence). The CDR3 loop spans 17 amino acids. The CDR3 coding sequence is TGTGCCACCAGCAGAGATAGAGGGACTAGCGGTCCCTACGAGCAGTACTTC. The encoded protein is CATSRDRGTSGPYEQYF.

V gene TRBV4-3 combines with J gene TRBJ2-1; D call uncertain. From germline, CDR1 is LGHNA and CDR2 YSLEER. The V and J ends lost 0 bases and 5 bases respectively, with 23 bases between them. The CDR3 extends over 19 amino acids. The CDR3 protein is CASSQEKVAFSEVNNEQFF. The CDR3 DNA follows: TGCGCCAGCAGCCAAGAGAAAGTGGCGTTCAGCGAGGTGAACAATGAGCAGTTCTTC.

CDR3: CASSLSGDDTDTQYF. In DNA form, the CDR3 reads TGTGCCAGCAGCTTGAGTGGGGATGACACAGATACGCAGTATTTT. The V gene is TRBV11-2, the J gene TRBJ2-3; no clear D gene. The CDR3 length is 15 residues. Trimming took off 3 bases at V and 2 bases at J, with 12 bases between the two ends. Per germline, CDR1 SGHAT and CDR2 FQNNGV.

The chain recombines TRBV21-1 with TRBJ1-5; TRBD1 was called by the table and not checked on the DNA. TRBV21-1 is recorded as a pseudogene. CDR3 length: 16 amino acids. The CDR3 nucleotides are TGTGCCAGCAGCCCCCACAGGGTAGTCAGCAATCAGCCCCAGCATTTT. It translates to CASSPHRVVSNQPQHF.

The CDR3 loop reads CASSYSGGSNTEAFF. DNA for the CDR3: TGTGCCAGCAGTTACTCCGGGGGGTCGAACACTGAAGCTTTCTTT. The chain joins TRBV6-5 to TRBJ1-1, with a weak D call TRBD1 (5 bases). V was trimmed by 0 bases and J by 1 base, leaving 9 bases between them. CDR3 length: 15 amino acids. CDR1 and CDR2 (germline): MNHEY, SVGAGI.

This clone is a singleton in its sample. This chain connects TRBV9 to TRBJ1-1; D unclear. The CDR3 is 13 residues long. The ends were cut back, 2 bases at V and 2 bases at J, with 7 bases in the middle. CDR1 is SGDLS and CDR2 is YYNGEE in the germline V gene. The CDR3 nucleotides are TGTGCCAGCAGCGTCGGGAGAAACACTGAAGCTTTCTTT. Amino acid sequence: CASSVGRNTEAFF.

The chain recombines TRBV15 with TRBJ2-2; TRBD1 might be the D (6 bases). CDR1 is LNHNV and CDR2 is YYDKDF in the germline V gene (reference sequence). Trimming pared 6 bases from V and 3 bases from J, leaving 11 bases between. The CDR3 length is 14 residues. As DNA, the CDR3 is TGTGCCACCAGTCCTGACAGGTACACCGGGGAGCTGTTTTTT. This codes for CATSPDRYTGELFF.

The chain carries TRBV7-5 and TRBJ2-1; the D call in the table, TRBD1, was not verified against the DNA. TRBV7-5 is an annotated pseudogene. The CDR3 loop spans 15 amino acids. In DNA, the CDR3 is TGTGCCAGAAGCCTTCGACAGGATAGGGACAATGAGCAGTTCTTC. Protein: CARSLRQDRDNEQFF.

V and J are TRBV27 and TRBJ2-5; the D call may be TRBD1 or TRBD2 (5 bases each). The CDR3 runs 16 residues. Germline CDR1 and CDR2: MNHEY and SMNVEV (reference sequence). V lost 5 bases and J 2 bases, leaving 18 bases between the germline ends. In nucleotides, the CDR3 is TGTGCCAGCAGTCCCCACCGGGACCTTGTACAAGAGACCCAGTACTTC. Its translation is CASSPHRDLVQETQYF.